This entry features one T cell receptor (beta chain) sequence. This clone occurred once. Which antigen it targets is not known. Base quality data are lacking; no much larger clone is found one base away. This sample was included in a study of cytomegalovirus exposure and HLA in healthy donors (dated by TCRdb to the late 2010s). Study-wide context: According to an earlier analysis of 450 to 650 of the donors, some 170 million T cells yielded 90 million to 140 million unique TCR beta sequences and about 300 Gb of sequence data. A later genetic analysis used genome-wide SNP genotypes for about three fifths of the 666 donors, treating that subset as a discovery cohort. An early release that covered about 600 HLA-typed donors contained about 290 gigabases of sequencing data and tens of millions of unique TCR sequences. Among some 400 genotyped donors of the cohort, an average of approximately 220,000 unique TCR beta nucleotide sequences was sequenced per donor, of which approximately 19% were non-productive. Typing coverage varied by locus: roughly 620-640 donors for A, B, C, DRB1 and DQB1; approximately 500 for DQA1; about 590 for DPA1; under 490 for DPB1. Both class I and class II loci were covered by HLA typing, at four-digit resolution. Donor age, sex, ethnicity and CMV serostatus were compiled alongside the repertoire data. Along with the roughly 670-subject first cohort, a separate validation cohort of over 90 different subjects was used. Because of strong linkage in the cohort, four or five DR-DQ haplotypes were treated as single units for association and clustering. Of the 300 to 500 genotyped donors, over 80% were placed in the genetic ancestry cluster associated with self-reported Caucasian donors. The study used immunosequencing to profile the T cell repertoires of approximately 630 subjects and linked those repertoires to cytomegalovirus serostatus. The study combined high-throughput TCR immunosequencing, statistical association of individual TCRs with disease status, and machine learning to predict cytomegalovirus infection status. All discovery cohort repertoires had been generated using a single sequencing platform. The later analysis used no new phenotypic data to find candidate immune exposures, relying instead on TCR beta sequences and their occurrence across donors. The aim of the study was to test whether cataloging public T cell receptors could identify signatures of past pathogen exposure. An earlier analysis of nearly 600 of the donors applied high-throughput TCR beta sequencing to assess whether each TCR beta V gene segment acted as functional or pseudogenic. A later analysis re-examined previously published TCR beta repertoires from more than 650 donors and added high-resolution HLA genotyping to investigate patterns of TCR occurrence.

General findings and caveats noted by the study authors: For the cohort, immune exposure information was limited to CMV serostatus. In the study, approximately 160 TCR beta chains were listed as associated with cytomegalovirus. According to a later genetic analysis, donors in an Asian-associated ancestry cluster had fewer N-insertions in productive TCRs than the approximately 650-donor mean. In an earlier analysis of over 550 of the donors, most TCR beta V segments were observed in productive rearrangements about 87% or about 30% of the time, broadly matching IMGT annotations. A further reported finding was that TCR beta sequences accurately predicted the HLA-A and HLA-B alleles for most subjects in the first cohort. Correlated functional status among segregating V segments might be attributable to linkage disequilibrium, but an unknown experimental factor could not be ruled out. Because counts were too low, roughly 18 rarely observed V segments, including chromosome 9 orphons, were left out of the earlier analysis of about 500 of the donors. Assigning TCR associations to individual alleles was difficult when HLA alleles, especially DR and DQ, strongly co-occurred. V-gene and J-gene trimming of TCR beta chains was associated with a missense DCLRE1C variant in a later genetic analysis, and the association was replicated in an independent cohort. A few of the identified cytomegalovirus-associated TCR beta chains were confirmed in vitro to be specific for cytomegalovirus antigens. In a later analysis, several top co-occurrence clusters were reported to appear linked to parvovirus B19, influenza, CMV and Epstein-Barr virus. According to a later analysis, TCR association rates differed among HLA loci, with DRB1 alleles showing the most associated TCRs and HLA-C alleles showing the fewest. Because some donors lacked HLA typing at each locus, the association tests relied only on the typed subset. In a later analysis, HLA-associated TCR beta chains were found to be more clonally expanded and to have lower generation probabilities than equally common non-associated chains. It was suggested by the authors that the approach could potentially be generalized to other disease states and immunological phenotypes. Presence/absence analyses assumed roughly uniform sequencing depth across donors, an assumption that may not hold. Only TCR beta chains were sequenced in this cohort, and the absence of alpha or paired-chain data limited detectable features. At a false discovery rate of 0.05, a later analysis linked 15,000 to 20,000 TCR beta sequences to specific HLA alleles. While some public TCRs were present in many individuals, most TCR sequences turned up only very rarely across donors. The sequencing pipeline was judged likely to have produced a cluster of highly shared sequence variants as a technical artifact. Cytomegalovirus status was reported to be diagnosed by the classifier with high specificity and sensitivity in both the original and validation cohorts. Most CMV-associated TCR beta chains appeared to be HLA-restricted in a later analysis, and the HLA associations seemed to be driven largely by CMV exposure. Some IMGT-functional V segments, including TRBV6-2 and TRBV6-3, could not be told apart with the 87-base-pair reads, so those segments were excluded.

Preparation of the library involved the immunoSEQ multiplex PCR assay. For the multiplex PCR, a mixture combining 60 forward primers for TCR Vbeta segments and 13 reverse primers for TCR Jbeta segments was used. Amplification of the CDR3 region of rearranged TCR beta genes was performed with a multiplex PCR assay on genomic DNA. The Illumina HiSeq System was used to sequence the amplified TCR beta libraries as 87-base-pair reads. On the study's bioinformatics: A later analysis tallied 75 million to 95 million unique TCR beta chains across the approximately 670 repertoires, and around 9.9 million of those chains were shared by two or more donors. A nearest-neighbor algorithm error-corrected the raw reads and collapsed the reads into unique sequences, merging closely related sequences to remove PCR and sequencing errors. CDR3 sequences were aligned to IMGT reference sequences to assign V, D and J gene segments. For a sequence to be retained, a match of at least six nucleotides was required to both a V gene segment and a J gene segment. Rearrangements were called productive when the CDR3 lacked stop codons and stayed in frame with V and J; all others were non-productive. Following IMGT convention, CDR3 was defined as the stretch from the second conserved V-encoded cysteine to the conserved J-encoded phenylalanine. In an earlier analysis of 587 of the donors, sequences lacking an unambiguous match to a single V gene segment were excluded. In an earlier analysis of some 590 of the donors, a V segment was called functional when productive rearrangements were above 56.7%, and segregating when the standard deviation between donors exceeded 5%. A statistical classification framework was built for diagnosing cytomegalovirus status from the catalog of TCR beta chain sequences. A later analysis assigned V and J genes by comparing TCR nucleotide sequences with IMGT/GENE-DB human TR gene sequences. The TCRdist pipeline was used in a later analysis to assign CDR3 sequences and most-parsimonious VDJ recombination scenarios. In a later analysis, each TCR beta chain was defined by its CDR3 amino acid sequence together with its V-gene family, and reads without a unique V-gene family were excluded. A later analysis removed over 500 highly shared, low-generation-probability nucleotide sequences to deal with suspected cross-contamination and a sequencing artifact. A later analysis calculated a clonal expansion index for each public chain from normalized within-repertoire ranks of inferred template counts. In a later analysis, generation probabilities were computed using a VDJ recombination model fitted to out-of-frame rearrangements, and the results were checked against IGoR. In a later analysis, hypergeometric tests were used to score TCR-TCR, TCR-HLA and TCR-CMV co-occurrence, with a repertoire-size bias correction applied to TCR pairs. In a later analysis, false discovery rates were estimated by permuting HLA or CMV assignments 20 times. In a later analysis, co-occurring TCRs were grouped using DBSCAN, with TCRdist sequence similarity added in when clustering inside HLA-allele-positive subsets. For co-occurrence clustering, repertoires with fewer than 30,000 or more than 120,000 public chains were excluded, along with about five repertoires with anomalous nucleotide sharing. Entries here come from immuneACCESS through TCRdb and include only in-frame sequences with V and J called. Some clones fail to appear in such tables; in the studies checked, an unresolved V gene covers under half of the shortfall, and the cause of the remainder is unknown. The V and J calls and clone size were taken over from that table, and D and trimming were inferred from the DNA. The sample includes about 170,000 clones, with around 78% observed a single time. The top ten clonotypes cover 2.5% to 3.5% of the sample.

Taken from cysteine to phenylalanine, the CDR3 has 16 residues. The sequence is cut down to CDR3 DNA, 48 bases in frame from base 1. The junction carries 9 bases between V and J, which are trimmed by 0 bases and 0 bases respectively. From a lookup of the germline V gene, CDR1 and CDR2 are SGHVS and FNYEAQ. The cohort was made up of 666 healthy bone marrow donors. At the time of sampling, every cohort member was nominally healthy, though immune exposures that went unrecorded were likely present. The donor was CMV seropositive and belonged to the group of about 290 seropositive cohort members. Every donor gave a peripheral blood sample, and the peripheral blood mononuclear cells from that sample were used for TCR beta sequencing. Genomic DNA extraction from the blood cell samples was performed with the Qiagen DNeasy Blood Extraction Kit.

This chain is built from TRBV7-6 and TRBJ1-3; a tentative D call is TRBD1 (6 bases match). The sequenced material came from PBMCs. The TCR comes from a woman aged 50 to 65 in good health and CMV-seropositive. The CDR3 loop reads CASSLAGQNSGNTIYF. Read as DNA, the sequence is TGTGCCAGCAGCTTAGCCGGACAGAACTCTGGAAACACCATATATTTT.